These 16 T cell receptor beta chains were sequenced from one sample in a study of blood T cells in healthy people across ages. A second PCR of 7 to 11 cycles used a sample-barcoded 5' primer and a J-beta primer mix. Each CDR3 protein gets one entry after TCRdb re-called the 5' RACE reads with MiXCR. This sample has some 1,000,000 distinct CDR3 sequences; around 25% occur once, and the top ten carry 0.65% to 0.95%. These data also formed part of another study, on T cells of mothers and their children.

The sample taken for sequencing was blood. These receptors were collected from a girl aged 2 to 9 in good health.

This clonotype has a handful of counts. V usage is TRBV4-3 and J usage is TRBJ2-6; D gene unclear. V dropped 5 bases and J dropped 4 bases, with 15 bases sitting between them. The germline V gene has CDR1 LGHNA and CDR2 YSLEER. The CDR3 is made up of 16 amino acids. The CDR3 spells CASSDTILGGANVLTF. The CDR3 DNA follows: TGCGCCAGCAGCGACACAATCCTCGGGGGGGCCAACGTCCTGACTTTC.

The chain uses TRBV27 and TRBJ2-5; a weak D match, TRBD2 (5 bases). This CDR3 has 13 amino acids. CDR1 and CDR2 (germline): MNHEY, SMNVEV (reference sequence). Trimming stripped 6 bases from V and 4 bases from J, with 12 bases between. Here the CDR3 DNA reads TGTGCCAGCAGCCCGGGGATGGGAGAGACCCAGTACTTC. Its translation is CASSPGMGETQYF.

The chain carries TRBV12-5 and TRBJ1-2, with a weak D call TRBD1 (5 bases). The germline V gene has CDR1 LGHNT and CDR2 FRNRAP. This CDR3 region has 15 residues. V lost 6 bases and J 4 bases, leaving 18 bases between the germline ends. The CDR3 here is CASGYLTGTAYGYTF. The CDR3 nucleotides are TGTGCTAGTGGGTACCTTACAGGCACCGCCTATGGCTACACCTTC.

This chain uses TRBV6-5 with TRBJ1-2; D may be TRBD1 (5 bases). The CDR3 extends over 15 amino acids. CDR1 is MNHEY and CDR2 is SVGAGI in the germline V gene. Trimming took 0 bases from V and 4 from J, leaving 12 bases between them. CDR3 nucleotide sequence: TGTGCCAGCAGTTACTCAAAAACAGGCTTCTATGGCTACACCTTC. This codes for CASSYSKTGFYGYTF.

This clonotype appeared a few times. The chain joins TRBV2 to TRBJ2-7; D tentatively fits TRBD1 or TRBD2 (5 bases each). Trimming pared 2 bases from V and 7 bases from J, leaving 12 bases between. Germline lookup yields CDR1 SNHLY and CDR2 FYNNEI. This CDR3 region has 13 residues. This CDR3 is CASSERGAREQYF. The CDR3 nucleotides are TGTGCCAGCAGTGAACGAGGGGCACGGGAGCAGTACTTC. Filled out from reference TRBV2 and TRBJ2-7, the complete variable domain reads EPEVTQTPSHQVTQMGQEVILRCVPISNHLYFYWYRQILGQKVEFLVSFYNNEISEKSEIFDDQFSVERPDGSNFTLKIRSTKLEDSAMYFCASSERGAREQYFGPGTRLTVT.

The CDR3 bases are TGTGCCAGCAGCTTAGCGACGGGGTTAGGTAACACTGAAGCTTTCTTT. Protein sequence: CASSLATGLGNTEAFF. The chain combines TRBV7-2 with TRBJ1-1; D not resolved. CDR1 SGHTA and CDR2 FQGNSA come from the germline V gene. V lost 0 bases and J 2 bases, leaving 13 bases between the germline ends. The CDR3 sequence is 16 residues long.

V is TRBV20-1 and J is TRBJ2-3, with TRBD2 matching over 9 bases. This CDR3 is built from 15 residues. The V segment lost 2 bases and the J segment 2 bases; nucleotides outside the gene matches: 5. CDR1 and CDR2 from the germline V gene are DFQATT and SNEGSKA (reference sequence). CDR3 nucleotides: TGCAGTGCTAGAAGGTCTAGCGGGGTCACAGATACGCAGTATTTT. Protein: CSARRSSGVTDTQYF.

In its sample, this clonotype was seen a few times. J is TRBJ2-5 and V is TRBV7-9, with 8 positions matching TRBD1. Judging by the DNA end, TRBJ2-7 fits better; the J call may be wrong. CDR3 length: 14 amino acids. Germline CDR1 SEHNR, CDR2 FQNEAQ (reference sequence). CDR3 nucleotides: TGTGCCAGCAGCAAGACAGGGGACCTCCACGAGCAGTACTTC. It translates to CASSKTGDLHEQYF.

This chain joins TRBV12-3 or TRBV12-4 and TRBJ1-4, with 10 nucleotides matching TRBD1. The CDR3 consists of 18 residues. J gave up 6 bases and V 5 bases, and 15 bases lay outside the gene matches. CDR3 in DNA: TGTGCCAGCAGTACCCGGGGACAGGGGCCTCAACCCTATGAAAAACTGTTTTTT. It yields the protein CASSTRGQGPQPYEKLFF.

This clonotype has more than one count but fewer than ten. The CDR3 DNA sequence: TGTGCCATCAGTCACTCGATCGGGGAGCTGTTTTTT. This codes for CAISHSIGELFF. The chain recombines TRBV10-3 with TRBJ2-2, with unresolved D. The CDR3 has 12 residues. Germline V gene data show CDR1 as ENHRY and CDR2 as SYGVKD. The V end was cut by 5 bases, the J end by 7 bases, with 8 bases between.

This clonotype was counted between two and nine times. V gene TRBV20-1 combines with J gene TRBJ2-7; the D call may be TRBD1 or TRBD2 (5 bases each). Germline loops: CDR1 DFQATT, CDR2 SNEGSKA (reference sequence). Trimming pared 7 bases from V and 4 bases from J, leaving 20 bases between. The CDR3 is 14 amino acids. CDR3 protein: CSVGTELGIYEQYF. The CDR3 bases are TGCAGTGTTGGGACGGAGTTGGGGATATACGAGCAGTACTTC.

The chain combines TRBV18 with TRBJ1-2, with 12 bases matching TRBD1. The ends lost 3 bases at V and 8 bases at J; junction bases unmatched: 7. The CDR3 totals 15 residues. The germline V gene encodes CDR1 KGHSH and CDR2 LQKENI. CDR3 region: CASSPTGQGALGYTF. The CDR3 coding sequence is TGTGCCAGCTCACCTACGGGACAGGGGGCCTTAGGCTACACCTTC.

In this sample, this clonotype turned up a few times. The chain is built from TRBV29-1 and TRBJ1-2; a weak D match, TRBD1 (6 bases). The CDR3 has 14 residues. Germline CDR1 is SQVTM and CDR2 is ANQGSEA. The V end was cut by 2 bases, the J end by 6 bases, with 16 bases between. The CDR3 nucleotides are TGCAGCGTTGAATTTGAGGGGGACAAGAATGGCTACACCTTC. Translated: CSVEFEGDKNGYTF.

The chain carries TRBV23-1 and TRBJ2-1; D call uncertain. TRBV23-1 is labeled an ORF, and its function is uncertain. CDR3 length equals 13 residues. V lost 2 bases to trimming and J lost 7 bases, with 9 bases between them. CDR3 region: CASSQLGLNEQFF. The CDR3 nucleotides are TGCGCCAGCAGTCAACTAGGTTTAAATGAGCAGTTCTTC.

This clonotype was recorded a few times. V and J are TRBV7-2 and TRBJ2-1, with a possible D match to TRBD2 (6 bases). This CDR3 is built from 13 residues. CDR1 is SGHTA and CDR2 is FQGNSA in the germline V gene. V was shortened by 11 bases and J by 8 bases, with 19 bases between the two germline ends. The CDR3 sequence is CAVQPGVGDEQFF. The CDR3 DNA is TGTGCCGTCCAGCCGGGGGTAGGAGATGAGCAGTTCTTC. Complete variable domain (other parts from reference TRBV7-2 and TRBJ2-1): GAGVSQSPSNKVTEKGKDVELRCDPISGHTALYWYRQSLGQGLEFLIYFQGNSAPDKSGLPSDRFSAERTGGSVSTLTIQRTQQEDSAVYLCAVQPGVGDEQFFGPGTRLTVL.

This clonotype has only a few counts. The chain uses TRBV29-1 and TRBJ2-5, with 11 bases fitting TRBD1. The J call is doubtful: the DNA matches TRBJ2-1 better. CDR1 is SQVTM, CDR2 ANQGSEA, per germline. The CDR3 has 13 residues. DNA of the CDR3: TGCAGCGGGGGACAGGGGGGTGACAATGAGCAGTTCTTC. It codes for CSGGQGGDNEQFF.